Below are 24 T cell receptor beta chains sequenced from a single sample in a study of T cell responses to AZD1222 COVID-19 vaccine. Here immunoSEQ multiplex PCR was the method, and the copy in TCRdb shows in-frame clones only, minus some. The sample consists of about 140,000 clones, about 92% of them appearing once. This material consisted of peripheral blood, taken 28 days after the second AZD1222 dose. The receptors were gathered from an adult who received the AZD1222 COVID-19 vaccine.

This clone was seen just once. CDR3 sequence: CASSLLGMTGNTIYF. Here the CDR3 DNA reads TGTGCCAGCAGTTTGTTAGGAATGACTGGAAACACCATATATTTT. The chain joins TRBV28 to TRBJ1-3; D gene ambiguous. Trimming removed 3 bases from V and 2 bases from J, with 11 bases in between. The germline V gene has CDR1 MDHEN and CDR2 SYDVKM. The CDR3 is made up of 15 amino acids.

The CDR3 spells CASSVGSGGALYNEQFF. In DNA, the CDR3 is TGTGCCAGCAGCGTAGGTAGCGGGGGGGCATTATACAATGAGCAGTTCTTC. The V gene is TRBV9, the J gene TRBJ2-1; 11 positions agree with TRBD2. CDR1 SGDLS and CDR2 YYNGEE come from the germline V gene. V lost 0 bases, J lost 4 bases, and 6 bases stayed unmatched. The CDR3 runs 17 residues.

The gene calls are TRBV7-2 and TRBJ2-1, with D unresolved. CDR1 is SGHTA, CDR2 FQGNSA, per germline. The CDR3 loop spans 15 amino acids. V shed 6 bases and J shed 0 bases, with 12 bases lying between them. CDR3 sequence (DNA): TGTGCCAGCAGGCCGACCCCCGGCTCCTACAATGAGCAGTTCTTC. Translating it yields CASRPTPGSYNEQFF.

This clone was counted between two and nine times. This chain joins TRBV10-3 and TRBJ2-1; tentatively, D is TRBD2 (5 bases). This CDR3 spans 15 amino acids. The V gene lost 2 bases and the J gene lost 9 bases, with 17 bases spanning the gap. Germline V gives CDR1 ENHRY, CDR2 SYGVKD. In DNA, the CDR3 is TGTGCCATCAGTGAGCTAGAGGGCCCCCTCGGTGAGCAGTTCTTC. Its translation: CAISELEGPLGEQFF.

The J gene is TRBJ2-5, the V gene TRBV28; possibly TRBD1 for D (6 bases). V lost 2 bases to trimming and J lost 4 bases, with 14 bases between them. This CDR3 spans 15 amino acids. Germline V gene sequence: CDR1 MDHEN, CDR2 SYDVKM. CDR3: CASSLQRTVGETQYF. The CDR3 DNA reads TGTGCCAGCAGTTTACAGCGGACAGTAGGAGAGACCCAGTACTTC.

CDR3 amino acids: CASSLASGQGNYGYTF. The CDR3 nucleotides are TGTGCCAGCAGCTTAGCCTCGGGACAGGGGAACTATGGCTACACCTTC. V gene TRBV7-6 combines with J gene TRBJ1-2; 10 positions match TRBD1. Germline V gene lookup returns CDR1 SGHVS and CDR2 FNYEAQ. The CDR3 totals 16 residues. Unmatched junction bases numbered 3, after V lost 0 bases and J lost 2 bases.

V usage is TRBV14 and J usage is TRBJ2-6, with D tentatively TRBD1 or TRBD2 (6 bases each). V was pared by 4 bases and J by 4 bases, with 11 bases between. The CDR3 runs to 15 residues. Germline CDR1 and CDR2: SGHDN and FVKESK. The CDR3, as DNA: TGTGCCAGCAGCCCGCCGGGGGCCGGGGCCAACGTCCTGACTTTC. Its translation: CASSPPGAGANVLTF. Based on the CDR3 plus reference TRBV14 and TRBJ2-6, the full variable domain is EAGVTQFPSHSVIEKGQTVTLRCDPISGHDNLYWYRRVMGKEIKFLLHFVKESKQDESGMPNNRFLAERTGGTYSTLKVQPAELEDSGVYFCASSPPGAGANVLTFGAGSRLTVL.

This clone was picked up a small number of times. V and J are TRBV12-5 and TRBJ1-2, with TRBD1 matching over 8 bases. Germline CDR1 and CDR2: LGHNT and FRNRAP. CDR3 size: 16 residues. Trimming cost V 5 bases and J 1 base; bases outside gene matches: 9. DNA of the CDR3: TGTGCTAGTGGTCCTGAAGACAGGGGCTTTAACTATGGCTACACCTTC. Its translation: CASGPEDRGFNYGYTF.

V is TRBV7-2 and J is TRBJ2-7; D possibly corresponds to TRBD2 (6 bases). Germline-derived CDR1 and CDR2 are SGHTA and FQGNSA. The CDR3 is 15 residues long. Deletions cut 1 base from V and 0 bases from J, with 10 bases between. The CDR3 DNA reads TGTGCCAGCAGCTTAGTGGCGGGAATCTCCTACGAGCAGTACTTC. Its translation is CASSLVAGISYEQYF.

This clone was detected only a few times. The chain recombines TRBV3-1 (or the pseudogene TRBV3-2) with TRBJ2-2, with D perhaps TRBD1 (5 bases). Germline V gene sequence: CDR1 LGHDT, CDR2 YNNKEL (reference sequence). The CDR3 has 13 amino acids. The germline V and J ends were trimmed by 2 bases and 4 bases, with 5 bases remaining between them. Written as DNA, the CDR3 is TGTGCCAGCAGCCAACAGGGCACCGGGGAGCTGTTTTTT. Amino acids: CASSQQGTGELFF.

The CDR3 reads CASRVAGSSYNEQFF. CDR3 DNA sequence: TGTGCCAGCAGAGTAGCCGGGAGCTCCTACAATGAGCAGTTCTTC. V usage is TRBV11-2 and J usage is TRBJ2-1; tentative D call: TRBD2 (6 bases). The CDR3 is made up of 15 amino acids. The V end was cut by 6 bases, the J end by 0 bases, with 12 bases between. The germline gives CDR1 SGHAT, CDR2 FQNNGV.

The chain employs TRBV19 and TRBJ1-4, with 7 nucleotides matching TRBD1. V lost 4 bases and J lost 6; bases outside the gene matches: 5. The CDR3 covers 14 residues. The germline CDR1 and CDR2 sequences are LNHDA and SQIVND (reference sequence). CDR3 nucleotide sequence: TGTGCCAGTAGTAGAACAGGGGTTGATGAAAAACTGTTTTTT. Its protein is CASSRTGVDEKLFF. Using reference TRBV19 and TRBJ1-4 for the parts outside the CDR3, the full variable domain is DGGITQSPKYLFRKEGQNVTLSCEQNLNHDAMYWYRQDPGQGLRLIYYSQIVNDFQKGDIAEGYSVSREKKESFPLTVTSAQKNPTAFYLCASSRTGVDEKLFFGSGTQLSVL.

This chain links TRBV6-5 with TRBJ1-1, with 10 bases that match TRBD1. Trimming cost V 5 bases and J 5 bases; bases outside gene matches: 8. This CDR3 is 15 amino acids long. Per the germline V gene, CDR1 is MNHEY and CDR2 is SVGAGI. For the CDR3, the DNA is TGTGCCAGCAGTCAGCGGGACAGGGGTGGGACTGAAGCTTTCTTT. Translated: CASSQRDRGGTEAFF.

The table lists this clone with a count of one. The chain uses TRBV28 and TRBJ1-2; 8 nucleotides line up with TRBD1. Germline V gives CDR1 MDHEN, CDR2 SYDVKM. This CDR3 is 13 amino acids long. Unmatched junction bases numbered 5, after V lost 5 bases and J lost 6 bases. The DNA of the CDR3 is TGTGCCAGCAGTGAGGACAGGGTACATGGCTACACCTTC. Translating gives CASSEDRVHGYTF.

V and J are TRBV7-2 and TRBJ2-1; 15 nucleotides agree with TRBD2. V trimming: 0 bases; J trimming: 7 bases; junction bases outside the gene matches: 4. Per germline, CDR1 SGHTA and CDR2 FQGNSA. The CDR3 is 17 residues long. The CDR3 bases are TGTGCCAGCAGCTTAGCCGGGACTAGCGGGGGGTTGAATGAGCAGTTCTTC. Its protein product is CASSLAGTSGGLNEQFF.

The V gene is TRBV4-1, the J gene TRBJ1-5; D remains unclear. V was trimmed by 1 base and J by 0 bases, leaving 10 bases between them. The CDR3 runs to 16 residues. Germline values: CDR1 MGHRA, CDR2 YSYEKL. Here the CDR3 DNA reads TGCGCCAGCAGCCAAGTTACGGACTATAGCAATCAGCCCCAGCATTTT. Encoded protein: CASSQVTDYSNQPQHF.

This CDR3 reads CASSLGGGGSYNSPLHF. The CDR3 DNA reads as TGTGCCAGCAGTTTAGGTGGAGGGGGCTCCTATAATTCACCCCTCCACTTT. The rearrangement uses TRBV28 and TRBJ1-6; D is perhaps TRBD1 (6 bases). The CDR3 is 17 residues long. Germline CDR1 MDHEN, CDR2 SYDVKM. Trimming pared 2 bases from V and 0 bases from J, leaving 11 bases between.

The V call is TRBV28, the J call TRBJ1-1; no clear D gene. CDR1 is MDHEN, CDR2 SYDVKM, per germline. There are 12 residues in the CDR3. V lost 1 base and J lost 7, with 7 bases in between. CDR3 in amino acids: CASSLSTVEAFF. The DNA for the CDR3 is TGTGCCAGCAGTTTATCAACGGTTGAAGCTTTCTTT.

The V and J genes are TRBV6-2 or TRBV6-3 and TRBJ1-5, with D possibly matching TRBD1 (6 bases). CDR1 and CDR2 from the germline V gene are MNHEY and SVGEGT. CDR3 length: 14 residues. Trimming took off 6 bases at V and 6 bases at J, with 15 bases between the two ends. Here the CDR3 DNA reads TGTGCCAGCAGCCGAACAGGGACCTTTCAGCCCCAGCATTTT. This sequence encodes CASSRTGTFQPQHF.

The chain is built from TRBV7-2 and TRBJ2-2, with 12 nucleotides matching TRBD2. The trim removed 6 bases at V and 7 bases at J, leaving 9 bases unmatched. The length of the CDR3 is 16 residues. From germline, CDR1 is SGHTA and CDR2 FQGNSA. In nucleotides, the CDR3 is TGTGCCAGCAGGTTACTAGCGGGAGGTGGTGGCGGGGAGCTGTTTTTT. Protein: CASRLLAGGGGGELFF.

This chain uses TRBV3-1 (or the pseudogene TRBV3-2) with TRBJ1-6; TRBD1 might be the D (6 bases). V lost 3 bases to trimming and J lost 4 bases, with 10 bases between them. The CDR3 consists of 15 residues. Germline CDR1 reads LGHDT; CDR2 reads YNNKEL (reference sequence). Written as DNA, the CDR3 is TGTGCCAGCAGCCAGGACAGATTGTATAATTCACCCCTCCACTTT. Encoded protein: CASSQDRLYNSPLHF.

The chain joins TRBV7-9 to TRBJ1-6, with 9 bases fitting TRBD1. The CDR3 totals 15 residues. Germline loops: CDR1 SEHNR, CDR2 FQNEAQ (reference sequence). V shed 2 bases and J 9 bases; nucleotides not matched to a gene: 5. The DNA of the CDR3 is TGTGCCAGCAGCTTACCGGACAGGGGCAGTTCACCCCTCCACTTT. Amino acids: CASSLPDRGSSPLHF.

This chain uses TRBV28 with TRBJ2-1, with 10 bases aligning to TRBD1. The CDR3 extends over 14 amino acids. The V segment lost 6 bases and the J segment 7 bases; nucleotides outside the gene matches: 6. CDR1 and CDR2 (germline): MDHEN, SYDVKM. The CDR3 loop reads CASRMTGGSNEQFF. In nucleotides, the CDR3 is TGTGCCAGCAGAATGACAGGGGGCTCAAATGAGCAGTTCTTC. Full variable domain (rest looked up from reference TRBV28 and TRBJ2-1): DVKVTQSSRYLVKRTGEKVFLECVQDMDHENMFWYRQDPGLGLRLIYFSYDVKMKEKGDIPEGYSVSREKKERFSLILESASTNQTSMYLCASRMTGGSNEQFFGPGTRLTVL.

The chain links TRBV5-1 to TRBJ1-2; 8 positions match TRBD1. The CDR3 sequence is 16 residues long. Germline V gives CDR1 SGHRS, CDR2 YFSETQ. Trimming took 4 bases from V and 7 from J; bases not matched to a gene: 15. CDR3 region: CASSLSQGGTLGGYTF. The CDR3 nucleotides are TGCGCCAGCAGCCTCTCACAGGGGGGGACCCTCGGTGGCTACACCTTC. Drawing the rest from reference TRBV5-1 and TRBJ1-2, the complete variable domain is KAGVTQTPRYLIKTRGQQVTLSCSPISGHRSVSWYQQTPGQGLQFLFEYFSETQRNKGNFPGRFSGRQFSNSRSEMNVSTLELGDSALYLCASSLSQGGTLGGYTFGSGTRLTVV.